The 15 T cell receptor beta chains below were found in one sample sequenced in a study of OX40 agonist ivuxolimab in advanced cancers. Profiled with immunoSEQ multiplex PCR; TCRdb holds only in-frame clones, not every one. This sample has some 49,000 clones, with about 85% found just once. Sequencing was performed on CD4+ or CD8+ T cells sorted from blood, taken in a trial of the OX40 agonist ivuxolimab. Source of these receptors: an adult with an advanced solid tumor such as melanoma, head and neck, liver or kidney cancer.

The chain employs TRBV7-3 and TRBJ2-7; tentative D call: TRBD1 (6 bases). Trimming removed 6 bases at V and 3 bases at J, with 12 bases between. Per germline, CDR1 SGHTA and CDR2 FQGTGA. This CDR3 contains 13 residues. The CDR3 loop is CASSLGQLYEQYF. The CDR3 DNA reads TGTGCCAGCAGTCTGGGACAACTCTACGAGCAGTACTTC.

The V call is TRBV7-8, the J call TRBJ2-7; D remains unclear. Germline V CDR1 and CDR2: SGHVS, FQNEAQ. Trimming took off 5 bases at V and 3 bases at J, with 11 bases between the two ends. There are 13 residues in the CDR3. CDR3 region: CASSLEMLYEQYV. The CDR3 coding sequence is TGTGCCAGCAGCCTAGAAATGCTCTACGAGCAGTACGTC.

V usage is TRBV27 and J usage is TRBJ2-5, with a weak D call TRBD2 (7 bases). Germline assignment: CDR1 MNHEY and CDR2 SMNVEV (reference sequence). The CDR3 loop spans 15 amino acids. The ends were cut back, 7 bases at V and 2 bases at J, with 17 bases in the middle. This CDR3 is CASKTEGGNQETQYF. CDR3 DNA: TGTGCCAGCAAGACAGAGGGGGGGAATCAAGAGACCCAGTACTTC.

The gene calls are TRBV9 and TRBJ2-7; TRBD2 aligns across 7 bases. The CDR3 is made up of 16 amino acids. Germline assignment: CDR1 SGDLS and CDR2 YYNGEE. V shed 4 bases, J shed 3 bases, and the junction held 13 bases outside the gene matches. CDR3 nucleotide sequence: TGTGCCAGCAGCCCCCAGAAAGGTGGGGGGGTCTACGAGCAGTACTTC. As protein: CASSPQKGGGVYEQYF.

The chain has TRBV9 and TRBJ1-3; 9 bases fit TRBD1. CDR1 and CDR2 (germline): SGDLS, YYNGEE. The CDR3 has 15 amino acids. Unmatched junction bases numbered 1, after V lost 0 bases and J lost 3 bases. The CDR3 region is CASSVDRGRGNTIYF. CDR3 coding DNA: TGTGCCAGCAGCGTAGACAGGGGGCGTGGAAACACCATATATTTT.

The CDR3 protein is CASSPGPAGGQKDTQYF. The CDR3 DNA sequence: TGCGCCAGCAGCCCGGGCCCCGCGGGGGGGCAAAAAGATACGCAGTATTTT. The V and J genes are TRBV4-1 and TRBJ2-3; 9 bases align to TRBD2. The J segment lost 5 bases and the V segment lost 4 bases, leaving 13 bases of the junction unmatched. CDR3 size: 17 residues. Per the germline V gene, CDR1 is MGHRA and CDR2 is YSYEKL.

The chain recombines TRBV6-5 with TRBJ1-3, with D unclear. Looked up from germline, CDR1 is MNHEY and CDR2 is SVGAGI. V lost 8 bases and J 3 bases, leaving 5 bases between the germline ends. The CDR3 has 11 residues. In DNA, the CDR3 is TGTGCCAGCGGGTTTGGAAACACCATATATTTT. Translating it yields CASGFGNTIYF.

This clone was observed a handful of times. The genes are TRBV27 and TRBJ1-5; TRBD1 matches at 9 bases. Trimming at V came to 6 bases and at J to 0 bases, leaving 6 bases not matched to a gene. Germline V gene lookup returns CDR1 MNHEY and CDR2 SMNVEV (reference sequence). There are 16 residues in the CDR3. The CDR3, as DNA: TGTGCCAGCAGCCTAACAGGGGGCAATAGCAATCAGCCCCAGCATTTT. Encoded protein: CASSLTGGNSNQPQHF.

The chain is built from TRBV7-8 and TRBJ1-5; D may be TRBD1 (5 bases). CDR3 size: 15 residues. Trimming pared 1 base from V and 5 bases from J, leaving 12 bases between. The germline V gene encodes CDR1 SGHVS and CDR2 FQNEAQ. Here the CDR3 reads CASSLVRDLYQPQHF. The CDR3 nucleotides read TGTGCCAGCAGCTTAGTCCGGGACTTATATCAGCCCCAGCATTTT.

The chain has TRBV27 and TRBJ1-1; D ambiguous. Looked up from germline, CDR1 is MNHEY and CDR2 is SMNVEV (reference sequence). This CDR3 comprises 13 residues. V gave up 2 bases and J gave up 3 bases, with 7 bases separating them. The CDR3 DNA reads TGTGCCAGCAGTTTAGGGATGGACACTGAAGCTTTCTTT. Translation: CASSLGMDTEAFF.

V is TRBV14 and J is TRBJ1-1, with 10 bases fitting TRBD1. This CDR3 is 16 amino acids long. Germline loops: CDR1 SGHDN, CDR2 FVKESK. Losses at the gene ends were 4 bases for V and 7 bases for J; bases not matched to a gene: 12. The CDR3 loop reads CASSPRDRGVTGEAFF. The CDR3 nucleotides read TGTGCCAGCAGCCCCCGGGACAGGGGAGTCACGGGTGAAGCTTTCTTT.

The chain has TRBV27 and TRBJ2-7, with D possibly being TRBD1 (6 bases). Trimming shortened V by 5 bases and J by 6 bases, and 17 bases separated the two germline ends. This CDR3 has 14 residues. Per germline, CDR1 MNHEY and CDR2 SMNVEV (reference sequence). The DNA of the CDR3 is TGTGCCAGCAGTCAGACAGGTTCAGGAGTCGAGCAGTACTTC. Its translation is CASSQTGSGVEQYF.

The chain recombines TRBV4-3 with TRBJ2-2; TRBD1 agrees at 8 bases. This CDR3 comprises 17 residues. Germline V gene sequence: CDR1 LGHNA, CDR2 YSLEER. V lost 1 base and J lost 6; bases outside the gene matches: 10. The CDR3 reads CASSQGTGSSSSGELFF. The DNA for the CDR3 is TGCGCCAGCAGCCAAGGGACAGGGAGTTCGAGTTCCGGGGAGCTGTTTTTT.

The gene calls are TRBV4-1 and TRBJ1-1, with D maybe TRBD1 (6 bases). Germline CDR1 reads MGHRA; CDR2 reads YSYEKL. The CDR3 consists of 13 residues. The germline V and J ends were trimmed by 4 bases and 6 bases, with 12 bases remaining between them. CDR3 in DNA: TGCGCCAGCAGCCTCACAGGGCACGCTGAAGCTTTCTTT. Translation: CASSLTGHAEAFF.

The genes are TRBV7-6 and TRBJ1-1, with a possible D match to TRBD1 (6 bases). CDR3 size: 18 residues. Germline V gives CDR1 SGHVS, CDR2 FNYEAQ. The V end lost 4 bases, the J end lost 4 bases, and 25 bases lay between the germline ends. In nucleotides, the CDR3 is TGTGCCAGCAGCTACACGACAGGCCACCCAGTTGGGGGCACTGAAGCTTTCTTT. Its translation: CASSYTTGHPVGGTEAFF. Filled out from reference TRBV7-6 and TRBJ1-1, the complete variable domain reads GAGVSQSPRYKVTKRGQDVALRCDPISGHVSLYWYRQALGQGPEFLTYFNYEAQQDKSGLPNDRFSAERPEGSISTLTIQRTEQRDSAMYRCASSYTTGHPVGGTEAFFGQGTRLTVV.